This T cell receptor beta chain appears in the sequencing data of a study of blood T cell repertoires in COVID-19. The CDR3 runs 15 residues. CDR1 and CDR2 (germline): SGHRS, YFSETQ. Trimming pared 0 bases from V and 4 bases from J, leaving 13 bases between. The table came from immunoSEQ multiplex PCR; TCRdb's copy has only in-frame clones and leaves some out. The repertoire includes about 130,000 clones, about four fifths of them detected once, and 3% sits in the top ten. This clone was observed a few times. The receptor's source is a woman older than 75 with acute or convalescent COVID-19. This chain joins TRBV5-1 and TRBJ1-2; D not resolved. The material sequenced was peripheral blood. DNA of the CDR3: TGCGCCAGCAGCTTGGTGGCAGGCTCTCGCTATGGCTACACCTTC. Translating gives CASSLVAGSRYGYTF.